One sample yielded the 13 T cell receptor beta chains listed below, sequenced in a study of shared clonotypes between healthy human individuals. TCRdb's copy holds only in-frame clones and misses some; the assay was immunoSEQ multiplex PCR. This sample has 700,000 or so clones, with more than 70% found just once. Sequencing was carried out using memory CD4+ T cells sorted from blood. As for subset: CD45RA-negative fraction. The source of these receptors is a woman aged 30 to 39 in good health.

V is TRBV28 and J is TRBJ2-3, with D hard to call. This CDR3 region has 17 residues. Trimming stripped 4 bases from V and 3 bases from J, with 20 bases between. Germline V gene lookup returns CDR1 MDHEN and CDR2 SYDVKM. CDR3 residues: CASSSTRLGRLTDTQYF. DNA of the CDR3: TGTGCCAGCAGTTCCACTCGCCTCGGGCGATTGACAGATACGCAGTATTTT.

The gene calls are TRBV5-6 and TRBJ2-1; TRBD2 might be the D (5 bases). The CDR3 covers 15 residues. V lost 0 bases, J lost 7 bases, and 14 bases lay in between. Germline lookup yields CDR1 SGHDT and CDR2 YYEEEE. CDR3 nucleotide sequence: TGTGCCAGCAGCTTGGGTTTTGGGGAGCGGAATGAGCAGTTCTTC. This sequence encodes CASSLGFGERNEQFF.

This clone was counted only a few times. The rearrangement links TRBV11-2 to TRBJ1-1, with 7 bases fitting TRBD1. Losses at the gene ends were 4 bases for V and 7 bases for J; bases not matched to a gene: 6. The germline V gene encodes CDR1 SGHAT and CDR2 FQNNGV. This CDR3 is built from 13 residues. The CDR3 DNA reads TGTGCCAGCAGCTCCCAACGGGACAGTGAAGCTTTCTTT. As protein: CASSSQRDSEAFF.

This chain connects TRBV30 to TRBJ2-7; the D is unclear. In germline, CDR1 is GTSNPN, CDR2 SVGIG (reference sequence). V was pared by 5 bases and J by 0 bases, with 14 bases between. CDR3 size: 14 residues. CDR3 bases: TGTGCCTGGGCGGCAGCCCCCAGCTCCTACGAGCAGTACTTC. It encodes CAWAAAPSSYEQYF.

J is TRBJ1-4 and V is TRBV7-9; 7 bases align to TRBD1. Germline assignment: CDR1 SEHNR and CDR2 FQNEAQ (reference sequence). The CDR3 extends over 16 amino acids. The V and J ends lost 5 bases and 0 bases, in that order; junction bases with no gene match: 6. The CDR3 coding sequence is TGTGCCAGCAGCATGACAGGGTTTGCAACTAATGAAAAACTGTTTTTT. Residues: CASSMTGFATNEKLFF.

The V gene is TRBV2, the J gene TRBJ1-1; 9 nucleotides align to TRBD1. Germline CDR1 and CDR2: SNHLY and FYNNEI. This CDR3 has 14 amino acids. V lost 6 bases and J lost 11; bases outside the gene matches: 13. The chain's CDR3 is CASSPGQGIPGAFF. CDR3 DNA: TGTGCCAGCAGCCCGGGACAGGGCATTCCCGGGGCTTTCTTT.

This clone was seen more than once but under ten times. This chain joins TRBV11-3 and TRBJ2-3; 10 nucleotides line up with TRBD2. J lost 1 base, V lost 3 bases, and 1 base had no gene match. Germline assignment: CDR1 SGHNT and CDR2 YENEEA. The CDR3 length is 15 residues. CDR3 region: CASSFGLAGTDTQYF. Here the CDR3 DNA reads TGTGCCAGCAGCTTTGGACTAGCGGGCACAGATACGCAGTATTTT.

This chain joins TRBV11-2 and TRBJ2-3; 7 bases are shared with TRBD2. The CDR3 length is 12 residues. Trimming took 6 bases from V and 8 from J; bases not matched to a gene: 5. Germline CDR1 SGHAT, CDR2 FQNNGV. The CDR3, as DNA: TGTGCCAGCAGTCTCGGGACTACTACGCAGTATTTT. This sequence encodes CASSLGTTTQYF.

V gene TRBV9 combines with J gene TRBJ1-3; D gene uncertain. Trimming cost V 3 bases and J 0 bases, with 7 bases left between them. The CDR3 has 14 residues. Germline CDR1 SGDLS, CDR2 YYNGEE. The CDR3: CASSDSSSGNTIYF. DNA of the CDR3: TGTGCCAGCAGCGATAGTTCCTCTGGAAACACCATATATTTT.

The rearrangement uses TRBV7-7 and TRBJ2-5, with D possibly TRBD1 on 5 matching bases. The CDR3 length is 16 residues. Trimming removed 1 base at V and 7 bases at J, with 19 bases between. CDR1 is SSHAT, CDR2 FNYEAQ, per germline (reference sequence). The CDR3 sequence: CASSLVGHELSGTQYF. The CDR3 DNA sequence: TGTGCCAGCAGCTTAGTGGGGCACGAGCTGTCGGGGACCCAGTACTTC.

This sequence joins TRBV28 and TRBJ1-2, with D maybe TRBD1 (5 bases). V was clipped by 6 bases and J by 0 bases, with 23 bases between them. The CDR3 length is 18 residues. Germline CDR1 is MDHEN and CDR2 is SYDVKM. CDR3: CASRGAPGLNRPNYGYTF. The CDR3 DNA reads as TGTGCCAGCAGAGGAGCCCCGGGGCTCAATAGGCCTAACTATGGCTACACCTTC.

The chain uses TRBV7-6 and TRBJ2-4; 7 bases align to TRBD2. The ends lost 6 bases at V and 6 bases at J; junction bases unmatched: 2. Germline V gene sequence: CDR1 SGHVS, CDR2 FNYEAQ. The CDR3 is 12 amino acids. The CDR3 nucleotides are TGTGCCAGCAGTCCGGGGGGAAACATTCAGTACTTC. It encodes CASSPGGNIQYF. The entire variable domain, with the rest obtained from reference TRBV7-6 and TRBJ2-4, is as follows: GAGVSQSPRYKVTKRGQDVALRCDPISGHVSLYWYRQALGQGPEFLTYFNYEAQQDKSGLPNDRFSAERPEGSISTLTIQRTEQRDSAMYRCASSPGGNIQYFGAGTRLSVL.

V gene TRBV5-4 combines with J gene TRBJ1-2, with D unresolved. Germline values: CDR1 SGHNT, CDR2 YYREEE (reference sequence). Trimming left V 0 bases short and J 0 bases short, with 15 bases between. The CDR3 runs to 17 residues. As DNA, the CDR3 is TGTGCCAGCAGCTTGGGTTTTTCTCCAGATCCTAACTATGGCTACACCTTC. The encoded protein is CASSLGFSPDPNYGYTF.